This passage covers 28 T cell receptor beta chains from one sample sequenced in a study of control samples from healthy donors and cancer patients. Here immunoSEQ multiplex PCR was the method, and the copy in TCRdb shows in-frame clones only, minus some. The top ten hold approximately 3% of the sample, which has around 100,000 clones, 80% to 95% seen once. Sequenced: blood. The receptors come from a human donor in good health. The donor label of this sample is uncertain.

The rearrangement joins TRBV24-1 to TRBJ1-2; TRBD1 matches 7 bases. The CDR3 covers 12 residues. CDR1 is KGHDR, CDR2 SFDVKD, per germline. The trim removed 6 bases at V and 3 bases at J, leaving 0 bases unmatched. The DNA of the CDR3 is TGTGCCACCAGTACAGGGGACTATGGCTACACCTTC. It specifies CATSTGDYGYTF.

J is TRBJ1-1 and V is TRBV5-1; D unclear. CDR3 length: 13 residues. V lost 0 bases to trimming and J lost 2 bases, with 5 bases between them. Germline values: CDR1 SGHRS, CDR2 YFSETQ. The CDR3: CASSLVFNTEAFF. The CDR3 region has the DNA TGCGCCAGCAGCTTGGTGTTCAACACTGAAGCTTTCTTT.

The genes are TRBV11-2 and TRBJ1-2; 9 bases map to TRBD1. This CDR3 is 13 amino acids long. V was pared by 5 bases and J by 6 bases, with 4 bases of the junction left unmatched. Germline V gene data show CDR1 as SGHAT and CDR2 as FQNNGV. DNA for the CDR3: TGTGCCAGCAGCCGGGACAGGGAGAATGGCTACACCTTC. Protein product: CASSRDRENGYTF.

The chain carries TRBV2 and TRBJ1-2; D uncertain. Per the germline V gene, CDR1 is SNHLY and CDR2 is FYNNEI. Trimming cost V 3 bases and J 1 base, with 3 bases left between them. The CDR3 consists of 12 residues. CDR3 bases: TGTGCCAGCAGTGAGAGTAACTATGGCTACACCTTC. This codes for CASSESNYGYTF.

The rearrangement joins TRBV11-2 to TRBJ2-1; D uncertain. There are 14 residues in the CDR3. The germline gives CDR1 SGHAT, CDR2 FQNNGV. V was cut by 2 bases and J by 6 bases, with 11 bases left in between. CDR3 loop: CASSLITQSNEQFF. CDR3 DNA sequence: TGTGCCAGCAGCTTAATCACACAAAGCAATGAGCAGTTCTTC.

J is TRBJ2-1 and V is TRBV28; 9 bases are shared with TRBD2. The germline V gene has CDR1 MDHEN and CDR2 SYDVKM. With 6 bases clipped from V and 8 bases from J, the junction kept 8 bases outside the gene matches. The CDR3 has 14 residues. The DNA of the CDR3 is TGTGCCAGCAGACCCGGGGTAGCGGGGGATGAGCAGTTCTTC. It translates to CASRPGVAGDEQFF. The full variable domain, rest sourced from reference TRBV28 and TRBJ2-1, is DVKVTQSSRYLVKRTGEKVFLECVQDMDHENMFWYRQDPGLGLRLIYFSYDVKMKEKGDIPEGYSVSREKKERFSLILESASTNQTSMYLCASRPGVAGDEQFFGPGTRLTVL.

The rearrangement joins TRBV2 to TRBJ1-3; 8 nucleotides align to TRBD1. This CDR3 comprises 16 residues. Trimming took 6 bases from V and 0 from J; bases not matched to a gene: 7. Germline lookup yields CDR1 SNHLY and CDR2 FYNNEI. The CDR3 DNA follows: TGTGCCAGCAGGAGACCAGGGGGCCTCTCTGGAAACACCATATATTTT. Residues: CASRRPGGLSGNTIYF.

This CDR3 reads CASNAGPGYTF. The CDR3 DNA is TGCGCCAGCAATGCAGGCCCTGGCTACACCTTC. This chain connects TRBV10-2 to TRBJ1-2; D unclear. The CDR3 spans 11 residues. Germline-derived CDR1 and CDR2 are WSHSY and SAAADI. The V and J ends lost 7 bases and 7 bases respectively, with 10 bases between them.

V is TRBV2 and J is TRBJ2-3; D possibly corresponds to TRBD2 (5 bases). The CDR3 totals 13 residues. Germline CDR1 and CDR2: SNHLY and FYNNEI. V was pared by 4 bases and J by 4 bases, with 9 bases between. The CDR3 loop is CASSVGSSDTQYF. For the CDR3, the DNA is TGTGCCAGCAGTGTAGGGAGTTCAGATACGCAGTATTTT.

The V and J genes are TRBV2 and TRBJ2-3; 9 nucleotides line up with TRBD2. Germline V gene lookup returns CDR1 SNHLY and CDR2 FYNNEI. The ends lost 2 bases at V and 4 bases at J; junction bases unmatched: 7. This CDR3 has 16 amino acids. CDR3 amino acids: CASSEQGGGAPDTQYF. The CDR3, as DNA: TGTGCCAGCAGTGAACAGGGCGGGGGGGCACCAGATACGCAGTATTTT.

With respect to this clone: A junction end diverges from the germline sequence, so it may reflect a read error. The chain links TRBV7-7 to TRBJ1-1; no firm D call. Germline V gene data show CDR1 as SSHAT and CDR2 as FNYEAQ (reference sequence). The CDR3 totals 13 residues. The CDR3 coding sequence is TGTGCTAGCAGCTTGTCGTTGAACACTGAAGCTTTCTTT. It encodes CASSLSLNTEAFF.

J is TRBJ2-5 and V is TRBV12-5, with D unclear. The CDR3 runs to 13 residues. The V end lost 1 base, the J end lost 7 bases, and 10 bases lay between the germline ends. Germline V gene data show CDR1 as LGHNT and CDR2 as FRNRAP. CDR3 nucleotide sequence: TGTGCTAGTGGTTTGGGGCAACTTGGGACCCAGTACTTC. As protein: CASGLGQLGTQYF.

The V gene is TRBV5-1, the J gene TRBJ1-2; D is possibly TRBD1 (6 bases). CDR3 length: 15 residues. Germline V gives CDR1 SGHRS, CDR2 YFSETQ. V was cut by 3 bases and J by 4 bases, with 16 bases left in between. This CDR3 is CASSSLPGQIYGYTF. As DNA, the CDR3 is TGCGCCAGCAGCTCTCTACCGGGACAAATCTATGGCTACACCTTC.

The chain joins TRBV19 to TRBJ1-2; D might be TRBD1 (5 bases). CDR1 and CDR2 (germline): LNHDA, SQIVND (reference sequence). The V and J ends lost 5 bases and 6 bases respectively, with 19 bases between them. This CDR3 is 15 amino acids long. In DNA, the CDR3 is TGTGCCAGTAGTGGGGTTGACAGAACTTTGAATGGCTACACCTTC. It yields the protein CASSGVDRTLNGYTF. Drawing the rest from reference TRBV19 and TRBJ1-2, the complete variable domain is DGGITQSPKYLFRKEGQNVTLSCEQNLNHDAMYWYRQDPGQGLRLIYYSQIVNDFQKGDIAEGYSVSREKKESFPLTVTSAQKNPTAFYLCASSGVDRTLNGYTFGSGTRLTVV.

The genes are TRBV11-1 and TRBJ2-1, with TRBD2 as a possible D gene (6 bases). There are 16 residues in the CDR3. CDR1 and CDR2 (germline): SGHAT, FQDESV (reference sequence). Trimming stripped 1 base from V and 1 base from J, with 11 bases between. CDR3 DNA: TGTGCCAGCAGCTTAGGTGCGAGCGGGTCCTACAATGAGCAGTTCTTC. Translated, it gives CASSLGASGSYNEQFF.

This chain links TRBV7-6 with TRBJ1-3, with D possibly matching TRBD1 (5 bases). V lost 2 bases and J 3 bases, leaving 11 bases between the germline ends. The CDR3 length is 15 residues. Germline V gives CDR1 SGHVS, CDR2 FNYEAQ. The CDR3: CASSLMAGSGNTIYF. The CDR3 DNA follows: TGTGCCAGCAGCTTAATGGCAGGGAGTGGAAACACCATATATTTT.

DNA for the CDR3: TGTGCCAGCAGTTACGTCGTAGAGACCCAGTACTTC. Translated, it gives CASSYVVETQYF. The chain links TRBV6-2 or TRBV6-3 to TRBJ2-5; D is unclear. This CDR3 contains 12 residues. V lost 2 bases and J lost 4, with 5 bases in between. CDR1 is MNHEY, CDR2 SVGEGT, per germline.

The CDR3 loop reads CASSIGTEDTDTQYF. CDR3 nucleotides: TGTGCCAGTAGTATCGGAACAGAGGACACAGATACGCAGTATTTT. V is TRBV19 and J is TRBJ2-3; no reliable D call. V was cut by 3 bases and J by 2 bases, with 12 bases left in between. The germline CDR1 and CDR2 sequences are LNHDA and SQIVND (reference sequence). This CDR3 contains 15 residues.

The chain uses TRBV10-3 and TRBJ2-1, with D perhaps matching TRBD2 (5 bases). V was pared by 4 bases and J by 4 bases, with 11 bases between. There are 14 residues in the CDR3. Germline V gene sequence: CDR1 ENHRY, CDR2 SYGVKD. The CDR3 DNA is TGTGCCATCAGTGGAGAGGGCCTTTACAATGAGCAGTTCTTC. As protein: CAISGEGLYNEQFF.

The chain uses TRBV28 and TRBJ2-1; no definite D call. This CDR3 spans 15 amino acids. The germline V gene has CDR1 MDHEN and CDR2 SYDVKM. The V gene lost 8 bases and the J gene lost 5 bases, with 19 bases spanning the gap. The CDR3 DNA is TGTGCCAGCCTGGATCAAAACTTGGAAAACAATGAGCAGTTCTTC. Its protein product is CASLDQNLENNEQFF. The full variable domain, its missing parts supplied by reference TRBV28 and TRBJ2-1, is DVKVTQSSRYLVKRTGEKVFLECVQDMDHENMFWYRQDPGLGLRLIYFSYDVKMKEKGDIPEGYSVSREKKERFSLILESASTNQTSMYLCASLDQNLENNEQFFGPGTRLTVL.

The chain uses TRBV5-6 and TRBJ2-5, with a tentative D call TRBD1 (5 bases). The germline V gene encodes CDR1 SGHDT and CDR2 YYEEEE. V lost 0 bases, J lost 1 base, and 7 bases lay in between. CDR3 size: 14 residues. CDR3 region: CASSLGQIQETQYF. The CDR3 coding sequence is TGTGCCAGCAGCTTGGGACAGATCCAAGAGACCCAGTACTTC.

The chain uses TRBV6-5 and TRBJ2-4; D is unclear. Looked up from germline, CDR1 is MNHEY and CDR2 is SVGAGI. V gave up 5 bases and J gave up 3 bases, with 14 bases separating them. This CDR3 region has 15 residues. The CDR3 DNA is TGTGCCAGCAGTATCGAATCTAGTAACAAAAACATTCAGTACTTC. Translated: CASSIESSNKNIQYF.

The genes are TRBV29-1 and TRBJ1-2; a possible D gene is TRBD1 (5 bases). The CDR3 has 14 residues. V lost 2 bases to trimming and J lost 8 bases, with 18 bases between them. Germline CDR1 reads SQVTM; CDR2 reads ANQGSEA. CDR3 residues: CSVEMSAAGVGYTF. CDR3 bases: TGCAGCGTTGAAATGTCGGCGGCGGGGGTAGGCTACACCTTC.

As DNA, the CDR3 is TGCGCCAGCAGCTTGCGAGCCGCGCCCAATGAGCAGTTCTTC. Protein sequence: CASSLRAAPNEQFF. V and J are TRBV5-1 and TRBJ2-1; D not resolved. Trimming removed 1 base from V and 6 bases from J, with 11 bases in between. The length of the CDR3 is 14 residues. CDR1 and CDR2 from the germline V gene are SGHRS and YFSETQ.

The CDR3 sequence: CASSQETGTETGELFF. The DNA for the CDR3 is TGTGCCAGCAGCCAAGAAACCGGGACGGAGACCGGGGAGCTGTTTTTT. This sequence joins TRBV14 and TRBJ2-2; D possibly matches TRBD1 or TRBD2 (5 bases each). The CDR3 has 16 residues. With 0 bases removed from V and 5 bases from J, the gap between germline ends came to 13 bases. Germline-derived CDR1 and CDR2 are SGHDN and FVKESK.

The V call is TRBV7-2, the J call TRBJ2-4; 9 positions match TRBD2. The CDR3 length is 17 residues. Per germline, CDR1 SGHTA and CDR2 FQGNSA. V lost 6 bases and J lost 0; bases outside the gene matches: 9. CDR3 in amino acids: CASRGSGGLLAKNIQYF. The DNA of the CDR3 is TGTGCCAGCAGAGGTAGCGGGGGCCTCCTAGCCAAAAACATTCAGTACTTC.

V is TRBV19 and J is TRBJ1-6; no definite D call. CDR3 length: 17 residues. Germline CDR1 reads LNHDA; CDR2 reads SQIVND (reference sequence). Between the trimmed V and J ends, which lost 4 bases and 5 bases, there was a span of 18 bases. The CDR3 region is CASSTTGRGNNNSPLHF. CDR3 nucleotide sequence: TGTGCCAGTAGTACCACCGGGCGAGGAAATAATAATTCACCCCTCCACTTT. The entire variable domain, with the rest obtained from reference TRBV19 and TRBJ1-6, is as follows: DGGITQSPKYLFRKEGQNVTLSCEQNLNHDAMYWYRQDPGQGLRLIYYSQIVNDFQKGDIAEGYSVSREKKESFPLTVTSAQKNPTAFYLCASSTTGRGNNNSPLHFGNGTRLTVT.

CDR3 coding DNA: TGTGCCAGCAGCCTCCTACTTGAGGGGGCCGGTGAAAAACTGTTTTTT. Translating gives CASSLLLEGAGEKLFF. The V call is TRBV28, the J call TRBJ1-4; TRBD1 matches at 7 bases. CDR1 and CDR2 from the germline V gene are MDHEN and SYDVKM. The CDR3 length is 16 residues. V lost 6 bases to trimming and J lost 7 bases; unmatched junction nucleotides: 14. Full variable domain (missing parts from reference TRBV28 and TRBJ1-4): DVKVTQSSRYLVKRTGEKVFLECVQDMDHENMFWYRQDPGLGLRLIYFSYDVKMKEKGDIPEGYSVSREKKERFSLILESASTNQTSMYLCASSLLLEGAGEKLFFGSGTQLSVL.